The next 5 T cell receptor beta chains were all read from a single sample in a study of regulatory T cells in long-lasting Graves disease. Noted time point: persistent/refractory GD, antithyroid drugs over 5 years with positive TRAb. Following extraction of RNA from PBMCs, that RNA was used to make the TCR library. With iRepertoire HTBI primers and Arm-PCR of CDR3 regions, TCR beta libraries were built. TCRdb re-called the multiplex PCR reads through MiXCR, storing one row per CDR3 protein. The repertoire holds roughly 450,000 distinct CDR3 sequences, with 20% to 25% as singletons. The starting material was peripheral blood mononuclear cells (PBMCs), obtained when the disease was refractory, from a patient treated with antithyroid drugs. The origin of the receptors is a female donor with Graves disease.

This clonotype showed up just a few times. Written as DNA, the CDR3 is TGCAGTGCTAGTGCCGGGAATGCGGAGACCCAGTACTTC. Its protein is CSASAGNAETQYF. This sequence joins TRBV20-1 and TRBJ2-5, with D possibly matching TRBD2 (5 bases). Trimming shortened V by 3 bases and J by 5 bases, and 13 bases separated the two germline ends. The germline CDR1 and CDR2 sequences are DFQATT and SNEGSKA (reference sequence). There are 13 residues in the CDR3.

This clonotype has just a few counts. This sequence joins TRBV7-3 and TRBJ2-7, with TRBD2 matching over 8 bases. The CDR3 runs 16 residues. From germline, CDR1 is SGHTA and CDR2 FQGTGA. Trimming at V came to 0 bases and at J to 1 base, leaving 5 bases not matched to a gene. The CDR3 reads CASSLTAIAGSYEQYF. CDR3 DNA: TGTGCCAGCAGCTTAACGGCGATAGCGGGGTCCTACGAGCAGTACTTC.

The chain is built from TRBV29-1 and TRBJ2-7, with D possibly being TRBD1 or TRBD2 (5 bases each). The germline CDR1 and CDR2 sequences are SQVTM and ANQGSEA. Trimming took 4 bases from V and 1 from J, leaving 14 bases between them. This CDR3 contains 14 residues. This CDR3 reads CSVVGREKSYEQYF. Written as DNA, the CDR3 is TGCAGCGTTGTAGGCAGGGAGAAGTCCTACGAGCAGTACTTC.

The rearrangement links TRBV19 to TRBJ1-1; D is possibly TRBD1 (5 bases). The germline V gene has CDR1 LNHDA and CDR2 SQIVND (reference sequence). The CDR3 sequence is 17 residues long. V lost 4 bases, J lost 0 bases, and 18 bases lay in between. CDR3 sequence reads: CASSTKAGHIMNTEAFF. In DNA, the CDR3 is TGTGCCAGTAGTACGAAGGCCGGACACATCATGAACACTGAAGCTTTCTTT.

This clonotype was picked up a small number of times. The chain recombines TRBV19 with TRBJ1-6, with D possibly matching TRBD1 (5 bases). The ends were cut back, 6 bases at V and 12 bases at J, with 12 bases in the middle. Germline CDR1 and CDR2: LNHDA and SQIVND (reference sequence). The CDR3 extends over 12 amino acids. CDR3 amino acids: CASSRDGRPLHF. CDR3 nucleotide sequence: TGTGCCAGTAGCCGGGACGGACGACCCCTCCACTTT.